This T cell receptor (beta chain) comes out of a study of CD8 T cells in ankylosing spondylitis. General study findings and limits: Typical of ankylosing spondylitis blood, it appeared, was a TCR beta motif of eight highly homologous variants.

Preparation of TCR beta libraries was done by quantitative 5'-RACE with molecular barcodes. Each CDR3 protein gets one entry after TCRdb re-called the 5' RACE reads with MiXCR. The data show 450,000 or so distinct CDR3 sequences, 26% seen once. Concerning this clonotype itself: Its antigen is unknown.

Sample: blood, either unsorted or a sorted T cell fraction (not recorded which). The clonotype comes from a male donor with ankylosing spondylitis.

Here the CDR3 DNA reads TGTGCCAGCAGTGTTAAGGCCCCCGTGGACTACACCTTC. Translating gives CASSVKAPVDYTF. The V and J genes are TRBV2 and TRBJ1-2; the D is unclear. The V end was cut by 4 bases, the J end by 10 bases, with 16 bases between. This CDR3 spans 13 amino acids. Germline CDR1 SNHLY, CDR2 FYNNEI.